This passage covers 2 T cell receptor beta chains from one sample sequenced in a study of identical twins. TCRdb re-derived calls from the 5' RACE reads in MiXCR, one entry per CDR3 protein. The sample shows some 97,000 distinct CDR3 sequences, around 5.5% of them seen only once. The material sequenced was memory T cells sorted from blood. Source of these receptors: a woman between 45 and 65 years old in good health.

This clonotype was seen many times. The chain has TRBV20-1 and TRBJ2-3; 10 positions agree with TRBD2. Germline lookup yields CDR1 DFQATT and CDR2 SNEGSKA (reference sequence). After removal of 6 bases from V and 6 bases from J, the junction contained 6 bases not matched to a gene. CDR3 length: 13 amino acids. The CDR3 DNA reads as TGCAGTGCCTCGGGGACTAGCGAGGATACGCAGTATTTT. Its translation is CSASGTSEDTQYF.

This clonotype was recorded at least ten times. V is TRBV5-5 and J is TRBJ2-5; D uncertain. This CDR3 has 12 residues. Germline V gene sequence: CDR1 SGHKS, CDR2 YYEKEE (reference sequence). V shed 4 bases and J shed 4 bases, with 8 bases lying between them. This CDR3 is CASSKIGETQYF. In DNA form, the CDR3 reads TGTGCCAGCAGCAAGATCGGAGAGACCCAGTACTTC.